This TCR beta chain originates from a study of T cells after yellow fever vaccination. This clonotype was counted ten times or more. Each CDR3 protein gets one entry after TCRdb re-called the 5' RACE reads with MiXCR. The table lists 200,000 to 300,000 distinct CDR3 sequences, approximately 6.3% of them singletons. Trimming took off 9 bases at V and 7 bases at J, with 19 bases between the two ends. This CDR3 has 13 residues. The TCR sequence derives from a man aged 30 to 45 who received the YFV17D yellow fever vaccine. V is TRBV12-3 or TRBV12-4 and J is TRBJ2-7; D perhaps matches TRBD2 (6 bases). Sequencing was performed on CD4+ T cells sorted from PBMCs, taken on the day of the yellow fever booster vaccination. The CDR3 loop reads CASTWTGVGEQYF. As DNA, the CDR3 is TGTGCCAGTACTTGGACGGGGGTCGGGGAGCAGTACTTC.